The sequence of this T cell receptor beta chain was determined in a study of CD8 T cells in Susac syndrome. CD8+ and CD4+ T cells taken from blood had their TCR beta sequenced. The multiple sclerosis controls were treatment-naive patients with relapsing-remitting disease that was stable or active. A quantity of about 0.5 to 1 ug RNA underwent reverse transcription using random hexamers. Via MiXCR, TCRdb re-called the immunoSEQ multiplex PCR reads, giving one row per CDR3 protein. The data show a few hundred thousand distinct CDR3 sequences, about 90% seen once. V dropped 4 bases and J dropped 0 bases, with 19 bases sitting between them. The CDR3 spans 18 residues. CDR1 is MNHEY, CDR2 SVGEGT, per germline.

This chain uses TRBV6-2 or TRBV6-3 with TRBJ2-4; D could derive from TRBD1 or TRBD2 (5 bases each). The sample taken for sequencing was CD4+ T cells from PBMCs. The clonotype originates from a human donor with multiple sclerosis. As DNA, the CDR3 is TGTGCCAGCAGTTTCCCGAGGGAGCATGGGGGAGCCAAAAACATTCAGTACTTC. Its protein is CASSFPREHGGAKNIQYF.